Below, 2 T cell receptor beta chains from the same sample are listed, as sequenced in a study of blood T cell repertoires in COVID-19. The repertoire was sequenced with immunoSEQ multiplex PCR; TCRdb's copy has only in-frame clones and lacks some. The sample holds 35,000 to 50,000 clones; nearly 90% are singletons and the top ten take 2.5% to 3.5%. Sample: peripheral blood. The receptors originated from a man aged 45-65 years with active COVID-19.

This chain links TRBV2 with TRBJ1-5; tentative D call: TRBD1 (5 bases). V was cut by 4 bases and J by 0 bases, with 10 bases left in between. The CDR3 totals 15 residues. Germline lookup yields CDR1 SNHLY and CDR2 FYNNEI. DNA for the CDR3: TGTGCCAGCAGTGGTCAGGGTTATAGCAATCAGCCCCAGCATTTT. Translated: CASSGQGYSNQPQHF.

The chain couples TRBV7-9 to TRBJ1-6; maybe TRBD1 (5 bases). Germline CDR1 reads SEHNR; CDR2 reads FQNEAQ (reference sequence). Trimming shortened V by 7 bases and J by 9 bases, and 16 bases separated the two germline ends. There are 14 residues in the CDR3. The CDR3 reads CASTPGGSTSPLHF. The CDR3 DNA reads TGTGCCAGCACTCCGGGGGGTTCTACTTCACCCCTCCACTTT. Based on the CDR3 plus reference TRBV7-9 and TRBJ1-6, the full variable domain is DTGVSQNPRHKITKRGQNVTFRCDPISEHNRLYWYRQTLGQGPEFLTYFQNEAQLEKSRLLSDRFSAERPKGSFSTLEIQRTEQGDSAMYLCASTPGGSTSPLHFGNGTRLTVT.